This paragraph covers one T cell receptor beta chain sequence. The data derive from a study of cytomegalovirus exposure and HLA in healthy donors. Germline-derived CDR1 and CDR2 are SGHRS and YFSETQ. This CDR3 contains 18 residues. V trimming: 4 bases; J trimming: 0 bases; junction bases outside the gene matches: 10. Both 60 Vbeta primers and 13 Jbeta primers went into the PCR. Sequencing used immunoSEQ multiplex PCR; TCRdb keeps in-frame clones, though not all of them. The top ten hold roughly 2.3% of the sample, which has about 78,000 clones, approximately 84% seen once. Sequences were obtained from PBMCs. The chain carries TRBV5-1 and TRBJ2-6; 7 nucleotides agree with TRBD1. The clonotype originates from a woman between 50 and 59 years old in good health and CMV-seronegative. The CDR3 DNA reads as TGCGCCAGCAGCACTGGGTCGCAGGGGGTCTCTGGGGCCAACGTCCTGACTTTC. Translation: CASSTGSQGVSGANVLTF.